This TCR beta chain is from a study of blood T cell repertoires in COVID-19. For the study at large: The United States, Italy and Spain supplied acute and convalescent COVID-19 samples. From T cells, B-cell-depleted T cells, or PBMCs came the material, which was cDNA or gDNA.

Authors' data handling: Using reference gene primer amplification, nucleated cell counts were estimated. TCRdb's table, derived via immunoSEQ multiplex PCR, lists solely in-frame clones and lacks some. V and J calls and clone size are those listed in that table; D and trimming were worked out from the DNA. Of under 250,000 clones listed, 84% were seen once; the top ten hold 3% to 3.5%. In germline, CDR1 is SGHTA, CDR2 FQGTGA. This CDR3 comprises 15 residues. The V and J ends lost 5 bases and 6 bases, in that order; junction bases with no gene match: 10. This chain links TRBV7-3 with TRBJ1-2; 9 bases map to TRBD1. Sequencing was carried out using peripheral blood. This receptor was identified in a woman in her thirties who had recovered from COVID-19. This CDR3 reads CASSLIHTGGDGYTF. The CDR3 DNA reads as TGTGCCAGCAGCCTTATTCATACAGGGGGCGATGGCTACACCTTC.